The rows below give T cell receptor beta chains drawn from one sample of a study of human T cells and chemical hapten exposure. MiXCR, applied by TCRdb to the RACE reads, yields one record per CDR3 protein. The sample holds roughly 380,000 distinct CDR3 sequences, 4.8% seen once. This sample comprised whole blood, obtained in connection with sensitization to the hapten diphenylcyclopropenone (DPC). The receptors stem from a woman aged 50 to 60 with alopecia areata. Some clones in this sample may be carry-over from other donors' samples. Both conserved end residues are part of each CDR3. D genes are given only for firm matches. Only part of the rows carry a size: once, few, many, or a class if the clone is expanded.

clone size	V gene	D gene	J gene	CDR3 DNA	CDR3 protein
few	TRBV15	.	TRBJ2-1	TGTGCCACCAGCAGAGATGGGGACTCCTACAACGAGCAGTTCTTC	CATSRDGDSYNEQFF
few	TRBV29-1	.	TRBJ2-3	TGCAGCGAGTATTGGGGGAGAGGGTGTACGCAGTATTTT	CSEYWGRGCTQYF
many	TRBV20-1	.	TRBJ2-1	TGCAGTGCCACCGGAAGGGGCACCTACAATGAGCAGTTCTTC	CSATGRGTYNEQFF
many	TRBV12-3/TRBV12-4	.	TRBJ1-4	TGTGCCAGCGGAGAAAGCGGTGAAAAACTGTTTTTT	CASGESGEKLFF
.	TRBV12-3/TRBV12-4	.	TRBJ1-3	TGTGCCAGCAGTTTATTGGGGCGGCTTGGAAACACCATATATTTT	CASSLLGRLGNTIYF
.	TRBV9	.	TRBJ2-1	TGTGCCAGCAGCCCTAGATCGACAGGAGGGAATGAGCAGTTCTTC	CASSPRSTGGNEQFF
many	TRBV30	.	TRBJ1-5	TGTGCCTGGAGTGGGCAGGGCCATCAGCCCCAGCATTTT	CAWSGQGHQPQHF
many	TRBV5-1	.	TRBJ2-5	TGCGCCAGCAGCCCCGATCTCGACGACGAGACCCAGTACTTC	CASSPDLDDETQYF
many	TRBV5-1	.	TRBJ1-2	TGCGCCAGCAGCCCCGGGACGGTTAATAATGGCTACACCTTC	CASSPGTVNNGYTF
many	TRBV12-3/TRBV12-4	TRBD1	TRBJ2-3	TGTGCCAGCAGCGCAGACAGGGCCCCAGATACGCAGTATTTT	CASSADRAPDTQYF
few	TRBV12-3/TRBV12-4	.	TRBJ1-1	TGTGCCAGCAGTTTAGTCGTGGGTAATACTGAAGCTTTCTTT	CASSLVVGNTEAFF
many	TRBV18	TRBD1	TRBJ2-7	TGTGCCAGCTCAACCGGGACAGGGGGCATGTACGAGCAGTACTTC	CASSTGTGGMYEQYF
many	TRBV9	.	TRBJ1-6	TGTGCCAGCAGCCCTCTAGGTGGGGGCTCCTATAATTCACCCCTCCACTTT	CASSPLGGGSYNSPLHF
many	TRBV2	.	TRBJ2-1	TGTGCCAGCAGAGCGACTAGGAATGAGCAGTTCTTC	CASRATRNEQFF
many	TRBV30	TRBD2	TRBJ2-1	TGTGCCTGGAGTTTCTTCCAGAGCGGGAGTTTTCATGAGCAGTTCTTC	CAWSFFQSGSFHEQFF
few	TRBV9	TRBD1	TRBJ1-2	TGTGCCAGCAGCGTAGCGGTCGAGCAGGGGGCGGCGAGAGGCTACACCTTC	CASSVAVEQGAARGYTF
few	TRBV28	.	TRBJ2-3	TGTGCCAGCAGCGGACCACAGGGCGATACGCAGTATTTT	CASSGPQGDTQYF
.	TRBV12-3/TRBV12-4	.	TRBJ1-1	TGTGCCAGCAGTCCCCCCCTCCAGGAGGGAGGTACTGAAGCTTTCTTT	CASSPPLQEGGTEAFF
many	TRBV14	.	TRBJ1-1	TGTGCCAGCAGCCAAGACCAGTTGAACACTGAAGCTTTCTTT	CASSQDQLNTEAFF
many	TRBV13	.	TRBJ1-5	TGTGCCAGCAGCCACCAGGGTCAGCCCCAGCATTTT	CASSHQGQPQHF
many	TRBV11-2	.	TRBJ1-1	TGTGCCAGCAGGGGGACGCTGAGAATGAACACTGAAGCTTTCTTT	CASRGTLRMNTEAFF
.	TRBV27	TRBD1	TRBJ1-1	TGTGCCAACAACCGGGACAGGAAAACTGAAGCTTTCTTT	CANNRDRKTEAFF
few	TRBV7-9	.	TRBJ1-1	TGTGCCAGCAGCTCCGAGGGGATTAGTACTGAAGCTTTCTTT	CASSSEGISTEAFF
many	TRBV6-5	.	TRBJ1-5	TGTGCCAGCAGGGGCGGCGGGGGCAATCAGCCCCAGCATTTT	CASRGGGGNQPQHF
few	TRBV6-2/TRBV6-3	.	TRBJ2-2	TGTGCCAGCAGTTACGGTGTAGCCGGGGAGCTGTTTTTT	CASSYGVAGELFF
many	TRBV12-3/TRBV12-4	TRBD2	TRBJ2-1	TGTGCCAGCAGTCCCGTAACTAGCGGACCCCGCGGTGAGCAGTTCTTC	CASSPVTSGPRGEQFF
.	TRBV3-1	.	TRBJ2-7	TGTGCCAGCAGCCAGGCGGAGCCCTACGAGCAGTACTTC	CASSQAEPYEQYF
many	TRBV6-6	.	TRBJ1-1	TGTGCCAGCGCCCAAGGCGCGAACACTGAAGCTTTCTTT	CASAQGANTEAFF
.	TRBV19	.	TRBJ2-1	TGTGCCAGTAGACCGGACCGCATCGGTGAGCAGTTCTTC	CASRPDRIGEQFF
few	TRBV2	.	TRBJ1-3	TGTGCCAGCAGTGAATCAGGGAGGGGAAACACCATATATTTT	CASSESGRGNTIYF
.	TRBV29-1	TRBD1	TRBJ2-7	TGCAGCGTCGTACAGGGGGCTGGGGACGAGCAGTACTTC	CSVVQGAGDEQYF
many	TRBV5-5	TRBD2	TRBJ2-3	TGTGCCAGCAGATCGGGGCTAGCGGATAGCACAGATACGCAGTATTTT	CASRSGLADSTDTQYF
many	TRBV2	.	TRBJ1-4	TGTGCCAGCAGTGAAGTCCGGCAGTTAAATGAAAAACTGTTTTTT	CASSEVRQLNEKLFF